This TCR beta chain was recorded in a study of blood T cells in healthy people across ages. Next came a second PCR, run for about 7 to 12 cycles, which used a sample-barcoded 5' primer along with a J-beta primer mix. All samples gave at least 2.5 million CDR3-containing paired-end reads. Each CDR3 protein is one row after TCRdb ran MiXCR on the 5' RACE reads. Here the sample spans about 1.6 million distinct CDR3 sequences, roughly 32% being singletons. Trimming removed 6 bases from V and 2 bases from J, with 17 bases in between. Germline lookup yields CDR1 DFQATT and CDR2 SNEGSKA (reference sequence). The CDR3 runs to 14 residues.

The V gene is TRBV20-1, the J gene TRBJ2-7; D remains unclear. The clonotype was recovered from a woman aged 30 to 39 in good health. Sequencing was done on a sample of blood. CDR3 residues: CSAPQGSGTYEQYF. In DNA form, the CDR3 reads TGCAGTGCCCCGCAAGGGTCTGGAACCTACGAGCAGTACTTC.